Presented here are 22 T cell receptor beta chains from one specimen sequenced in a study of OX40 agonist ivuxolimab in advanced cancers. Method: immunoSEQ multiplex PCR; TCRdb's copy keeps in-frame clones and lacks some. The sample contains about 75,000 clones, roughly 88% of which appear only once. The input for sequencing was CD4+ or CD8+ T cells sorted from blood, taken in a trial of the OX40 agonist ivuxolimab. The receptors were gathered from an adult with an advanced solid tumor such as melanoma, head and neck, liver or kidney cancer.

The V gene is TRBV6-4, the J gene TRBJ2-6, with 8 positions matching TRBD1. With V trimmed by 0 bases and J by 0 bases, 4 bases remained unmatched. The germline V gene has CDR1 MRHNA and CDR2 SNTAGT. The CDR3 contains 18 residues. The CDR3 sequence: CASSDSGQAFSGANVLTF. The CDR3 DNA reads as TGTGCCAGCAGTGACTCGGGACAGGCCTTCTCTGGGGCCAACGTCCTGACTTTC.

This chain links TRBV6-1 with TRBJ2-7; D remains ambiguous. Germline CDR1 is MNHNS and CDR2 is SASEGT. This CDR3 has 11 residues. Trimming stripped 7 bases from V and 4 bases from J, with 8 bases between. The CDR3 sequence is CASTVAYEQYF. The DNA of the CDR3 is TGTGCCAGCACCGTGGCGTACGAGCAGTACTTC.

The chain employs TRBV7-2 and TRBJ2-3; unclear D gene. Germline assignment: CDR1 SGHTA and CDR2 FQGNSA. This CDR3 region has 14 residues. The V and J ends lost 6 bases and 0 bases respectively, with 10 bases between them. The chain's CDR3 is CASSPIYSTDTQYF. CDR3 DNA: TGTGCCAGCAGTCCCATTTACAGCACAGATACGCAGTATTTT. Filled out from reference TRBV7-2 and TRBJ2-3, the complete variable domain reads GAGVSQSPSNKVTEKGKDVELRCDPISGHTALYWYRQSLGQGLEFLIYFQGNSAPDKSGLPSDRFSAERTGGSVSTLTIQRTQQEDSAVYLCASSPIYSTDTQYFGPGTRLTVL.

J is TRBJ2-7 and V is TRBV6-4; 8 nucleotides match TRBD1. The V and J ends lost 6 bases and 2 bases, in that order; junction bases with no gene match: 12. Germline lookup yields CDR1 MRHNA and CDR2 SNTAGT. The CDR3 extends over 16 amino acids. CDR3 region: CASREIYRQGTYEQYF. The CDR3 nucleotides read TGTGCCAGCAGGGAAATATACAGACAGGGGACCTACGAGCAGTACTTC.

The chain joins TRBV19 to TRBJ2-1; D is unresolved. Deletions cut 0 bases from V and 8 bases from J, with 20 bases between. The CDR3 sequence is 17 residues long. Germline CDR1 and CDR2: LNHDA and SQIVND (reference sequence). Here the CDR3 DNA reads TGTGCCAGTAGTATAGAAAGGGCCAGACAAGGTTCGGATGAGCAGTTCTTC. Amino acid sequence: CASSIERARQGSDEQFF.

The chain employs TRBV6-1 and TRBJ1-5; 7 bases are a match to TRBD1. V lost 10 bases, J lost 4 bases, and 7 bases stayed unmatched. Germline values: CDR1 MNHNS, CDR2 SASEGT. The CDR3 runs 13 residues. This chain's CDR3 is CATKGTANQPQHF. The DNA for the CDR3 is TGTGCCACCAAGGGGACAGCTAATCAGCCCCAGCATTTT.

The chain has TRBV28 and TRBJ1-2; no clear D gene. The V and J ends lost 10 bases and 4 bases respectively, with 16 bases between them. Germline values: CDR1 MDHEN, CDR2 SYDVKM. The CDR3 runs 13 residues. The CDR3 region is CAISDASGYGYTF. The CDR3 DNA sequence: TGTGCCATCTCGGACGCAAGCGGCTATGGCTACACCTTC.

The J gene is TRBJ1-1, the V gene TRBV28; D is unresolved. The CDR3 spans 11 residues. V lost 3 bases and J lost 9, with 8 bases in between. CDR1 MDHEN and CDR2 SYDVKM come from the germline V gene. In DNA, the CDR3 is TGTGCCAGCAGTTTCGGGGTAAAAGCTTTCTTT. Encoded protein: CASSFGVKAFF.

This sequence joins TRBV4-1 and TRBJ1-1; 7 bases are a match to TRBD1. Per germline, CDR1 MGHRA and CDR2 YSYEKL. The CDR3 is 15 residues long. After removal of 0 bases from V and 4 bases from J, the junction contained 5 bases not matched to a gene. CDR3 amino acids: CASSQEARTGTEAFF. Written as DNA, the CDR3 is TGCGCCAGCAGCCAAGAAGCGAGGACAGGCACTGAAGCTTTCTTT.

The rearrangement uses TRBV7-2 and TRBJ2-7, with no clear D. V lost 3 bases, J lost 5 bases, and 11 bases lay in between. CDR1 and CDR2 (germline): SGHTA, FQGNSA. The CDR3 is 13 residues long. CDR3 bases: TGTGCCAGCAGCTTCGTAATAGGTGACGAGCAGTACTTC. Translated: CASSFVIGDEQYF.

This clone has only one observation. The chain has TRBV7-2 and TRBJ2-6; 7 positions match TRBD2. The CDR3 length is 15 residues. V trimming: 3 bases; J trimming: 6 bases; junction bases outside the gene matches: 5. Germline CDR1 reads SGHTA; CDR2 reads FQGNSA. CDR3 sequence: CASSFRGTKANVLTF. As DNA, the CDR3 is TGTGCCAGCAGCTTCCGGGGGACTAAGGCCAACGTCCTGACTTTC.

This clone was seen only once. The chain employs TRBV7-9 and TRBJ1-3; D uncertain. This CDR3 is built from 15 residues. The germline V gene encodes CDR1 SEHNR and CDR2 FQNEAQ (reference sequence). Between the trimmed V and J ends, which lost 5 bases and 0 bases, there was a span of 11 bases. The CDR3 nucleotides are TGTGCCAGCAGCCCCCGACTGATCTCTGGAAACACCATATATTTT. Its translation is CASSPRLISGNTIYF.

The CDR3 reads CASSLGTANEQYF. CDR3 nucleotide sequence: TGTGCCAGCAGCCTCGGGACAGCCAACGAGCAGTACTTC. V is TRBV27 and J is TRBJ2-7; 7 nucleotides agree with TRBD1. J was trimmed by 5 bases and V by 6 bases; bases with no gene match: 7. Germline CDR1 is MNHEY and CDR2 is SMNVEV (reference sequence). The CDR3 totals 13 residues.

The chain combines TRBV4-2 with TRBJ2-7; 8 bases line up with TRBD1. Germline loops: CDR1 LGHNA, CDR2 YNFKEQ. CDR3 size: 14 residues. Trimming took 1 base from V and 4 from J; bases not matched to a gene: 3. The CDR3 loop is CASSQARTGYEQYF. The CDR3, as DNA: TGTGCCAGCAGCCAAGCAAGGACAGGGTACGAGCAGTACTTC.

J is TRBJ2-3 and V is TRBV4-3, with 10 bases fitting TRBD2. Germline lookup yields CDR1 LGHNA and CDR2 YSLEER. The CDR3 extends over 17 amino acids. Trimming removed 0 bases from V and 0 bases from J; junction bases left unmatched: 3. The CDR3 sequence: CASSQDPAGGSTDTQYF. The CDR3 DNA is TGCGCCAGCAGCCAAGATCCAGCGGGGGGGAGCACAGATACGCAGTATTTT.

Worth noting for this clone: In the same sample, other DNA sequences code for this CDR3. V gene TRBV18 combines with J gene TRBJ1-1, with 8 positions matching TRBD1. V was pared by 3 bases and J by 4 bases, with 4 bases of the junction left unmatched. Germline-derived CDR1 and CDR2 are KGHSH and LQKENI. This CDR3 has 14 amino acids. As DNA, the CDR3 is TGTGCCAGCTCACCCACCACAGGGGGCACTGAAGCTTTCTTT. Amino acid sequence: CASSPTTGGTEAFF.

The count of this clone is one. The chain carries TRBV7-2 and TRBJ2-1, with D possibly matching TRBD2 (5 bases). Trimming removed 5 bases at V and 0 bases at J, with 11 bases between. This CDR3 region has 15 residues. In germline, CDR1 is SGHTA, CDR2 FQGNSA. The chain's CDR3 is CASSPQGGSYNEQFF. Here the CDR3 DNA reads TGTGCCAGCAGCCCTCAAGGAGGCTCCTACAATGAGCAGTTCTTC.

For the CDR3, the DNA is TGTGCCAGCAGCCTCCTCAGGGACGTGAACACCGGGGAGCTGTTTTTT. This codes for CASSLLRDVNTGELFF. The V call is TRBV9, the J call TRBJ2-2; D tentatively reads TRBD1 or TRBD2 (5 bases each). From germline, CDR1 is SGDLS and CDR2 YYNGEE. CDR3 length: 16 residues. V lost 4 bases and J 1 base, leaving 14 bases between the germline ends.

V usage is TRBV2 and J usage is TRBJ1-4; D unresolved. Trimming shortened V by 3 bases and J by 8 bases, and 7 bases separated the two germline ends. Germline values: CDR1 SNHLY, CDR2 FYNNEI. This CDR3 region has 12 residues. The CDR3 spells CASSDAWEKLFF. The CDR3 DNA is TGTGCCAGCAGTGATGCTTGGGAAAAACTGTTTTTT.

The chain employs TRBV19 and TRBJ1-2; 8 bases are a match to TRBD1. CDR3 length: 16 amino acids. The J segment lost 3 bases and the V segment lost 5 bases, leaving 11 bases of the junction unmatched. Germline lookup yields CDR1 LNHDA and CDR2 SQIVND (reference sequence). The CDR3 reads CASSSPGQGAYYGYTF. CDR3 nucleotide sequence: TGTGCCAGTAGTTCTCCCGGTCAGGGGGCCTACTATGGCTACACCTTC.

J is TRBJ2-2 and V is TRBV5-4; D not resolved. The CDR3 spans 15 residues. V was clipped by 1 base and J by 0 bases, with 7 bases between them. Germline V gives CDR1 SGHNT, CDR2 YYREEE (reference sequence). The CDR3 loop reads CASSLMATNTGELFF. CDR3 sequence (DNA): TGTGCCAGCAGCTTGATGGCCACGAACACCGGGGAGCTGTTTTTT.

This chain connects TRBV14 to TRBJ1-6; possibly TRBD1 for D (5 bases). Germline CDR1 SGHDN, CDR2 FVKESK. This CDR3 has 14 residues. The V gene lost 0 bases and the J gene lost 10 bases, with 10 bases spanning the gap. CDR3 DNA: TGTGCCAGCAGCCAAGATGGGGGGTACTCACCCCTCCACTTT. Encoded protein: CASSQDGGYSPLHF.